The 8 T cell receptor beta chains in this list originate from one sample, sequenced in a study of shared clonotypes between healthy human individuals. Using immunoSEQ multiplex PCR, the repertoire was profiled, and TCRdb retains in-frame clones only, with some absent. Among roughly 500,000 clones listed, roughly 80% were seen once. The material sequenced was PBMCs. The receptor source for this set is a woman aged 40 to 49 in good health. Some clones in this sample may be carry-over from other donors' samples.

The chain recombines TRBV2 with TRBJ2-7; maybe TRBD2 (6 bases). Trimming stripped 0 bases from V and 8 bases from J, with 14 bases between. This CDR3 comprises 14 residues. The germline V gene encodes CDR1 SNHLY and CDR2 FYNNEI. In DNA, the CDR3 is TGTGCCAGCAGTGAAGCGACTAGTTTGAGAAAGCAGTACTTC. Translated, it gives CASSEATSLRKQYF.

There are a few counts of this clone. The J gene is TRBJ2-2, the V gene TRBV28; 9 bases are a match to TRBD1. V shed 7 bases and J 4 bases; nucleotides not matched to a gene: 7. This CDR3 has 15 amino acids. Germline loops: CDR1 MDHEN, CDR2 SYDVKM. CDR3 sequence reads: CASTWGTGITGELFF. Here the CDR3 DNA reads TGTGCCAGCACCTGGGGGACAGGGATCACCGGGGAGCTGTTTTTT.

The CDR3 loop is CASSQDRLRLEQYF. As DNA, the CDR3 is TGTGCCAGCAGTCAGGACAGGTTACGCCTCGAGCAGTACTTC. This chain uses TRBV6-1 with TRBJ2-7, with 7 positions matching TRBD1. Germline V lookup: CDR1 MNHNS, CDR2 SASEGT. J gave up 6 bases and V 5 bases, and 10 bases lay outside the gene matches. CDR3 length: 14 amino acids.

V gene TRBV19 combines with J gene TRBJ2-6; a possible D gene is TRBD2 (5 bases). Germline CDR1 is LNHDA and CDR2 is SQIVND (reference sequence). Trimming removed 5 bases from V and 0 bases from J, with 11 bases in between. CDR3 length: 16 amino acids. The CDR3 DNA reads TGTGCCAGTAGTCGGACGGGGAGCTCTGGGGCCAACGTCCTGACTTTC. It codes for CASSRTGSSGANVLTF.

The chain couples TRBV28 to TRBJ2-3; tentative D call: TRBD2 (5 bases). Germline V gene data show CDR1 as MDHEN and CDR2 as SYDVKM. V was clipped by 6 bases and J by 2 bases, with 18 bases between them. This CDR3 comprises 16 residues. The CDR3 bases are TGTGCCAGCAGCCGTCCATGGGAGCCTAACACAGATACGCAGTATTTT. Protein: CASSRPWEPNTDTQYF. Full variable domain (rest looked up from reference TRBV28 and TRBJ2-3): DVKVTQSSRYLVKRTGEKVFLECVQDMDHENMFWYRQDPGLGLRLIYFSYDVKMKEKGDIPEGYSVSREKKERFSLILESASTNQTSMYLCASSRPWEPNTDTQYFGPGTRLTVL.

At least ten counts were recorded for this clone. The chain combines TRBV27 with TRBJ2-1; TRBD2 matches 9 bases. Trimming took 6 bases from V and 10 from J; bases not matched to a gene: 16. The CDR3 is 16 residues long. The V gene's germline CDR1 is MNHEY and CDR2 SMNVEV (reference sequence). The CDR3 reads CASRPPAGGPLREQFF. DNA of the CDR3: TGTGCCAGCAGACCCCCAGCGGGAGGCCCTTTAAGGGAGCAGTTCTTC.

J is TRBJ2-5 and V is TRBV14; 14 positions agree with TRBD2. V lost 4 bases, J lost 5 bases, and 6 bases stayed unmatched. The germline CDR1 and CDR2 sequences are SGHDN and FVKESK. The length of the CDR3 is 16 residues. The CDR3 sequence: CASSPGLAGGDETQYF. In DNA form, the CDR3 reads TGTGCCAGCAGCCCCGGACTAGCGGGAGGAGATGAGACCCAGTACTTC.

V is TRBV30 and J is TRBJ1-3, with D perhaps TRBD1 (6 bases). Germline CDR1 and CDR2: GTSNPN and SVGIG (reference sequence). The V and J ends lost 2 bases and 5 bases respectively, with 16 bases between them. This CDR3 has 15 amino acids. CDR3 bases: TGTGCCTGGAGTTGGGGGGGGCGAACAAGAAACACCATATATTTT. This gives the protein CAWSWGGRTRNTIYF.